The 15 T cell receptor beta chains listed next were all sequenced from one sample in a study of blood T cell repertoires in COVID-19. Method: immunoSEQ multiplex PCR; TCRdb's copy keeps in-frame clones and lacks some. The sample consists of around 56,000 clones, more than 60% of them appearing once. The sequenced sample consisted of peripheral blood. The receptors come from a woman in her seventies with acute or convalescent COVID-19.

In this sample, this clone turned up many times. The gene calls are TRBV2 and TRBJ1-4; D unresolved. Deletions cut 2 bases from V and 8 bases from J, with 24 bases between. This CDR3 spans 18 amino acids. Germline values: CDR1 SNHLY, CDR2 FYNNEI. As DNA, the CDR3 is TGTGCCAGCAGTGAAAAATCGTTTTCGGGGTTAGTCGGGGAAAAACTGTTTTTT. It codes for CASSEKSFSGLVGEKLFF. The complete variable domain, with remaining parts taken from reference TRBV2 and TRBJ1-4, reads EPEVTQTPSHQVTQMGQEVILRCVPISNHLYFYWYRQILGQKVEFLVSFYNNEISEKSEIFDDQFSVERPDGSNFTLKIRSTKLEDSAMYFCASSEKSFSGLVGEKLFFGSGTQLSVL.

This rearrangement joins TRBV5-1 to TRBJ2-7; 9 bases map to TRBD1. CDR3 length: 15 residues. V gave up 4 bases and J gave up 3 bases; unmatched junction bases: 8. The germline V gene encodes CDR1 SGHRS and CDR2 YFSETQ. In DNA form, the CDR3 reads TGCGCCAGCAGCCCGGGACAGGGTGGGCTCTACGAGCAGTACGTC. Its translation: CASSPGQGGLYEQYV.

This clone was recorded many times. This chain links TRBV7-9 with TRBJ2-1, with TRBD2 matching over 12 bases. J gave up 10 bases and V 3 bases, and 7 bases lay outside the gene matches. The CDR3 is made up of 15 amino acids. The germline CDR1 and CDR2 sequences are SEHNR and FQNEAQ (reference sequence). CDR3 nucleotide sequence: TGTGCCAGCAGCTTCGCTAGCGGGGGGGAATCAGAGCAGTTCTTC. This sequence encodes CASSFASGGESEQFF.

CDR3 sequence (DNA): TGTGCCAGCAGCCTGACAGGGGGCGATTATGGCTACACCTTC. It translates to CASSLTGGDYGYTF. The rearrangement uses TRBV14 and TRBJ1-2, with 10 bases matching TRBD1. CDR1 and CDR2 (germline): SGHDN, FVKESK. The CDR3 totals 14 residues. Trimming at V came to 4 bases and at J to 5 bases, leaving 4 bases not matched to a gene.

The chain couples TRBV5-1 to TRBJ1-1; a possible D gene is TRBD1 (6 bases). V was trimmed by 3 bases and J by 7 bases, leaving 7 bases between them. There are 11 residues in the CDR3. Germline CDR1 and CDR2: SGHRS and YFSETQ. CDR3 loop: CASSSRGEAFF. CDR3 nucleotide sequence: TGCGCCAGCAGCTCCAGGGGTGAAGCTTTCTTT. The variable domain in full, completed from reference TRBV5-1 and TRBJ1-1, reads KAGVTQTPRYLIKTRGQQVTLSCSPISGHRSVSWYQQTPGQGLQFLFEYFSETQRNKGNFPGRFSGRQFSNSRSEMNVSTLELGDSALYLCASSSRGEAFFGQGTRLTVV.

The CDR3 DNA is TGTGCCAGCAGTCCCGGGCAGGCTAGCAGACTACCCCAGTTCTTC. Its protein product is CASSPGQASRLPQFF. The genes are TRBV11-2 and TRBJ2-1; TRBD2 is a possible D gene (5 bases). The CDR3 covers 15 residues. The germline gives CDR1 SGHAT, CDR2 FQNNGV. The germline V and J ends were trimmed by 6 bases and 13 bases, with 25 bases remaining between them.

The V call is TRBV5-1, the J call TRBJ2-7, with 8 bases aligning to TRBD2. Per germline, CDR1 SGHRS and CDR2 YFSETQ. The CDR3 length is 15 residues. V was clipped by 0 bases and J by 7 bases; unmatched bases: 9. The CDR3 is CASSLDGGALREQYV. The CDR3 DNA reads TGCGCCAGCAGCTTGGACGGGGGGGCATTGAGGGAGCAGTACGTC.

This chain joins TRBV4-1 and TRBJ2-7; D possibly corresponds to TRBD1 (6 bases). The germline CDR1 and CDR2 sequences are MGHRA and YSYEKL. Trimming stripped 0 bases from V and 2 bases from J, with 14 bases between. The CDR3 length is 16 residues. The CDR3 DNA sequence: TGCGCCAGCAGCCAAGATCTAACAGGGCTCACCTACGAGCAGTACTTC. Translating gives CASSQDLTGLTYEQYF.

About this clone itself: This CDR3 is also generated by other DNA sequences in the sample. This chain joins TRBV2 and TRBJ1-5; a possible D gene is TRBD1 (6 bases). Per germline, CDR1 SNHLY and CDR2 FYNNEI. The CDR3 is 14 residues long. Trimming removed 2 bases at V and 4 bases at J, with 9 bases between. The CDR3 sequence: CASSETGPNQPQHF. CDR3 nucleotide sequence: TGTGCCAGCAGTGAAACAGGGCCGAATCAGCCCCAGCATTTT.

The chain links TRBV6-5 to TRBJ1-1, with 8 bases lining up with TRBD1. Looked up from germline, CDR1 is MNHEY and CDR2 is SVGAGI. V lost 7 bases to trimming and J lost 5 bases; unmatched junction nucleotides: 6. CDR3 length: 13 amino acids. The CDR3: CASTPQGATEAFF. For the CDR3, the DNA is TGTGCCAGCACCCCGCAGGGGGCGACTGAAGCTTTCTTT.

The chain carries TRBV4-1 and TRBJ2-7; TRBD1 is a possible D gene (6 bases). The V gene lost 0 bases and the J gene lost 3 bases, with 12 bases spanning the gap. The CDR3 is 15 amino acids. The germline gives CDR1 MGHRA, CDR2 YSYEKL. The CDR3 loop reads CASSQEGHHDYEQYV. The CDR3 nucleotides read TGCGCCAGCAGCCAAGAGGGACACCACGACTACGAGCAGTACGTC.

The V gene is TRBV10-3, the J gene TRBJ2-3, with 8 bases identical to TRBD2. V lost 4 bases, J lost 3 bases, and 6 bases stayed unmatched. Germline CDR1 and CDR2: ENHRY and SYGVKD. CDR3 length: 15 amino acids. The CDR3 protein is CAISGAGGGTDTQYF. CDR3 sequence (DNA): TGTGCCATCAGTGGGGCGGGGGGCGGAACAGATACGCAGTATTTT.

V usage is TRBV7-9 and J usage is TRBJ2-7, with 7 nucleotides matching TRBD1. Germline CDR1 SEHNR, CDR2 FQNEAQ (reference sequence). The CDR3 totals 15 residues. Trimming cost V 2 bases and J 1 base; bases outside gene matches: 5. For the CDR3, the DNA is TGTGCCAGCAGCTTATTGGGACAGCGATCCTACGAGCAGTACTTC. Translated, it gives CASSLLGQRSYEQYF.

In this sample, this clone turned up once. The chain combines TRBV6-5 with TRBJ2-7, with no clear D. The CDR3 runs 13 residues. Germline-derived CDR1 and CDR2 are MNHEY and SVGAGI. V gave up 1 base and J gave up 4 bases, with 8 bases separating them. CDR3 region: CASSYLASYEQYF. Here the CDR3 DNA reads TGTGCCAGCAGTTACTTGGCCTCGTACGAGCAGTACTTC.

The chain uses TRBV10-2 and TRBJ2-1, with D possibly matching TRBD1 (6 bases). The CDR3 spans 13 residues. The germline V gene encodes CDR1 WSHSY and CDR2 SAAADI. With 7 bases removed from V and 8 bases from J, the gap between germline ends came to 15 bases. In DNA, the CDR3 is TGCGCCAGCATGAAGCGCAGGGGCGATGAGCAGTTCTTC. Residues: CASMKRRGDEQFF.